A single sample gave rise to the 24 T cell receptor beta chains below, sequenced in a study of blood T cell repertoires in COVID-19. Sequencing used immunoSEQ multiplex PCR; TCRdb keeps in-frame clones, though not all of them. The data contain fewer than 130,000 clones, more than 75% of them singletons. Sequencing input: peripheral blood. Receptors were obtained from a woman in her forties or fifties with acute or convalescent COVID-19.

The chain carries TRBV27 and TRBJ1-1; 7 nucleotides match TRBD1. Germline CDR1 reads MNHEY; CDR2 reads SMNVEV (reference sequence). CDR3 length: 13 amino acids. Trimming cost V 4 bases and J 5 bases; bases outside gene matches: 4. The CDR3 is CASSYRGRTEAFF. Written as DNA, the CDR3 is TGTGCCAGCAGTTACAGGGGACGAACTGAAGCTTTCTTT.

The V gene is TRBV5-1, the J gene TRBJ1-5, with D perhaps matching TRBD1 (6 bases). Germline CDR1 is SGHRS and CDR2 is YFSETQ. Trimming stripped 4 bases from V and 2 bases from J, with 13 bases between. The CDR3 spans 15 residues. The CDR3 protein is CASSPDSNRNQPQHF. The CDR3 bases are TGCGCCAGCAGCCCGGACAGTAATCGCAATCAGCCCCAGCATTTT. The variable domain in full, completed from reference TRBV5-1 and TRBJ1-5, reads KAGVTQTPRYLIKTRGQQVTLSCSPISGHRSVSWYQQTPGQGLQFLFEYFSETQRNKGNFPGRFSGRQFSNSRSEMNVSTLELGDSALYLCASSPDSNRNQPQHFGDGTRLSIL.

This clone was seen just once. The CDR3 reads CASSPDSYNSPLHF. The DNA for the CDR3 is TGTGCCAGCTCACCGGACAGTTACAATTCACCCCTCCACTTT. This chain connects TRBV18 to TRBJ1-6; perhaps TRBD1 as D (6 bases). The CDR3 loop spans 14 amino acids. V lost 3 bases and J 7 bases, leaving 10 bases between the germline ends. From germline, CDR1 is KGHSH and CDR2 LQKENI.

V and J are TRBV3-1 (or the pseudogene TRBV3-2) and TRBJ2-5; TRBD2 matches 12 bases. The CDR3 runs to 15 residues. In germline, CDR1 is LGHDT, CDR2 YNNKEL (reference sequence). J was trimmed by 5 bases and V by 4 bases; bases with no gene match: 5. CDR3 residues: CASSRTSGDRETQYF. The CDR3 DNA follows: TGTGCCAGCAGCCGGACTAGCGGGGACCGGGAGACCCAGTACTTC.

V gene TRBV27 combines with J gene TRBJ1-1; 7 nucleotides align to TRBD1. The CDR3 contains 14 residues. Trimming at V came to 5 bases and at J to 2 bases, leaving 5 bases not matched to a gene. In germline, CDR1 is MNHEY, CDR2 SMNVEV (reference sequence). CDR3: CASSRRQGNTEAFF. CDR3 nucleotides: TGTGCCAGCAGTCGCAGACAGGGAAACACTGAAGCTTTCTTT.

The V and J genes are TRBV7-2 and TRBJ2-4; 7 bases are shared with TRBD1. Germline CDR1 is SGHTA and CDR2 is FQGNSA. CDR3 length: 15 residues. Trimming removed 5 bases from V and 2 bases from J; junction bases left unmatched: 6. The CDR3 bases are TGTGCCAGCAGCCCCTCGGGACAGTCCAAAAACATTCAGTACTTC. The encoded protein is CASSPSGQSKNIQYF.

The V gene is TRBV11-2, the J gene TRBJ2-3; TRBD2 matches at 7 bases. The V gene's germline CDR1 is SGHAT and CDR2 FQNNGV. V dropped 5 bases and J dropped 2; count of bases not matched to a gene: 7. There are 15 residues in the CDR3. The CDR3 DNA follows: TGTGCCAGCAGCGGCCGGGACTACACCACAGATACGCAGTATTTT. This translates into CASSGRDYTTDTQYF.

The chain carries TRBV12-3 or TRBV12-4 and TRBJ1-2, with 10 nucleotides matching TRBD1. With V trimmed by 5 bases and J by 8 bases, 5 bases remained unmatched. The CDR3 is made up of 13 amino acids. This CDR3 reads CASSPGQGLGYTF. As DNA, the CDR3 is TGTGCCAGCAGTCCGGGACAGGGGTTAGGCTACACCTTC.

The chain is built from TRBV6-5 and TRBJ2-2; possible D gene TRBD1, 6 bases. Trimming left V 6 bases short and J 3 bases short, with 11 bases between. CDR3 length: 14 residues. CDR1 is MNHEY and CDR2 is SVGAGI in the germline V gene. DNA for the CDR3: TGTGCCAGCAGACAGGGTCATCACACCGGGGAGCTGTTTTTT. It translates to CASRQGHHTGELFF.

The CDR3 DNA reads TGTGCCAGCAGCCCCAATTCCGGGGTTAATCAGCCCCAGCATTTT. Translation: CASSPNSGVNQPQHF. This sequence joins TRBV3-1 (or the pseudogene TRBV3-2) and TRBJ1-5; D is undetermined. This CDR3 is 15 amino acids long. The V gene lost 4 bases and the J gene lost 4 bases, with 14 bases spanning the gap. The germline CDR1 and CDR2 sequences are LGHDT and YNNKEL (reference sequence).

V is TRBV5-1 and J is TRBJ2-7, with 11 bases fitting TRBD1. Germline CDR1 reads SGHRS; CDR2 reads YFSETQ. CDR3 length: 15 residues. The V segment lost 2 bases and the J segment 4 bases; nucleotides outside the gene matches: 5. The CDR3 bases are TGCGCCAGCAGCTTAGGACAGGGGGCGCAGTACGAGCAGTACTTC. Protein sequence: CASSLGQGAQYEQYF.

The chain uses TRBV11-2 and TRBJ1-2, with 7 bases matching TRBD1. The V segment lost 6 bases and the J segment 3 bases; nucleotides outside the gene matches: 4. This CDR3 is 13 amino acids long. The germline V gene encodes CDR1 SGHAT and CDR2 FQNNGV. In nucleotides, the CDR3 is TGTGCCAGCAGGACCGGGACAGACTATGGCTACACCTTC. Its protein product is CASRTGTDYGYTF. Drawing the rest from reference TRBV11-2 and TRBJ1-2, the complete variable domain is EAGVAQSPRYKIIEKRQSVAFWCNPISGHATLYWYQQILGQGPKLLIQFQNNGVVDDSQLPKDRFSAERLKGVDSTLKIQPAKLEDSAVYLCASRTGTDYGYTFGSGTRLTVV.

This chain uses TRBV6-2 or TRBV6-3 with TRBJ2-7; D may be TRBD2 (5 bases). Germline V gene data show CDR1 as MNHEY and CDR2 as SVGEGT. V lost 4 bases, J lost 3 bases, and 7 bases lay in between. The CDR3 is 12 residues long. The chain's CDR3 is CASSLLVYEQYF. Written as DNA, the CDR3 is TGTGCCAGCAGTTTACTAGTCTACGAGCAGTACTTC.

V is TRBV7-6 and J is TRBJ1-3; the D is unclear. The ends were cut back, 6 bases at V and 1 base at J, with 16 bases in the middle. Germline V CDR1 and CDR2: SGHVS, FNYEAQ. The CDR3 extends over 16 amino acids. CDR3 coding DNA: TGTGCCAGCAGAAAGGGCGCGGGGTTATCTGGAAACACCATATATTTT. Translating gives CASRKGAGLSGNTIYF.

The V and J genes are TRBV27 and TRBJ2-1; 8 bases map to TRBD2. This CDR3 comprises 16 residues. Germline CDR1 is MNHEY and CDR2 is SMNVEV (reference sequence). The V gene end was trimmed by 6 bases and the J gene end by 6 bases; junction bases not matched to a gene: 13. The CDR3 bases are TGTGCCAGCAGGCCAGCGGGAGTACTCTCTGGCAATGAGCAGTTCTTC. This gives the protein CASRPAGVLSGNEQFF.

The chain uses TRBV12-3 or TRBV12-4 and TRBJ2-1; TRBD2 aligns across 11 bases. CDR3 size: 13 residues. With V trimmed by 7 bases and J by 12 bases, 8 bases remained unmatched. Here the CDR3 reads CASTASGGKAQFF. The CDR3 nucleotides read TGTGCCAGCACGGCTAGCGGGGGGAAAGCGCAGTTCTTC.

This clone was seen only a few times. The V and J genes are TRBV28 and TRBJ1-5, with D possibly TRBD1 on 5 matching bases. Trimming took off 2 bases at V and 7 bases at J, with 9 bases between the two ends. Germline V gene lookup returns CDR1 MDHEN and CDR2 SYDVKM. CDR3 size: 13 residues. CDR3 coding DNA: TGTGCCAGCAGTTTAGGCAGGGAACAGCCCCAGCATTTT. Translating it yields CASSLGREQPQHF.

CDR3: CASSSPVGGTGEQYF. CDR3 coding DNA: TGTGCCAGCAGCTCACCCGTCGGGGGTACGGGGGAGCAGTACTTC. The chain joins TRBV13 to TRBJ2-7; tentatively, D is TRBD2 (6 bases). V dropped 4 bases and J dropped 7 bases, with 20 bases sitting between them. Germline loops: CDR1 PRHDT, CDR2 FYEKMQ (reference sequence). The CDR3 loop spans 15 amino acids. The whole variable domain, remainder taken from reference TRBV13 and TRBJ2-7, is AAGVIQSPRHLIKEKRETATLKCYPIPRHDTVYWYQQGPGQDPQFLISFYEKMQSDKGSIPDRFSAQQFSDYHSELNMSSLELGDSALYFCASSSPVGGTGEQYFGPGTRLTVT.

The V gene is TRBV6-2 or TRBV6-3, the J gene TRBJ2-5; 8 bases are a match to TRBD1. The CDR3 length is 14 residues. Germline assignment: CDR1 MNHEY and CDR2 SVGEGT. Trimming took 2 bases from V and 5 from J; bases not matched to a gene: 4. The CDR3 region has the DNA TGTGCCAGCAGTTACGGCAGGGGGCCGGAGACCCAGTACTTC. It specifies CASSYGRGPETQYF.

This chain links TRBV6-5 with TRBJ2-2, with a weak D call TRBD2 (7 bases). The CDR3 has 16 residues. With 0 bases removed from V and 5 bases from J, the gap between germline ends came to 13 bases. Germline CDR1 MNHEY, CDR2 SVGAGI. CDR3 sequence (DNA): TGTGCCAGCAGTTACTCGAAGGGGGGGTATACCGGGGAGCTGTTTTTT. Encoded protein: CASSYSKGGYTGELFF.

This clone was seen only once. V usage is TRBV21-1 and J usage is TRBJ2-7; the table's D call, TRBD1, was not checked against the DNA. TRBV21-1 is noted as a pseudogene. The CDR3 is 16 amino acids. The CDR3 spells CASSKRGHSLNYEQYF. The CDR3 coding sequence is TGTGCCAGCAGCAAAAGGGGGCATTCCCTAAACTACGAGCAGTACTTC.

The table lists this clone with a few counts. Mismatch with germline at one junction end may stem from a read error. The chain recombines TRBV18 with TRBJ2-1, with D tentatively TRBD2 (7 bases). Germline CDR1 KGHSH, CDR2 LQKENI. The CDR3 sequence is 16 residues long. CDR3 in amino acids: CASSPLGGVSGNEQFF. As DNA, the CDR3 is TGTGCCAGCTCGCCACTAGGGGGGGTTTCGGGCAATGAGCAGTTCTTC. Looking up the rest from reference TRBV18 and TRBJ2-1 gives the full variable domain: NAGVMQNPRHLVRRRGQEARLRCSPMKGHSHVYWYRQLPEEGLKFMVYLQKENIIDESGMPKERFSAEFPKEGPSILRIQQVVRGDSAAYFCASSPLGGVSGNEQFFGPGTRLTVL.

The chain combines TRBV28 with TRBJ2-2; D call uncertain. The CDR3 sequence is 12 residues long. Per germline, CDR1 MDHEN and CDR2 SYDVKM. The V end was cut by 7 bases, the J end by 6 bases, with 9 bases between. As DNA, the CDR3 is TGTGCCAGCAATTCAGTCCCCGGGGAGCTGTTTTTT. Protein product: CASNSVPGELFF.

J is TRBJ2-1 and V is TRBV9; D is undetermined. The CDR3 runs 17 residues. CDR1 is SGDLS and CDR2 is YYNGEE in the germline V gene. V lost 7 bases and J 8 bases, leaving 28 bases between the germline ends. CDR3 sequence reads: CASAWVATGEIWDEQFF. CDR3 DNA: TGTGCCAGCGCGTGGGTCGCGACCGGAGAAATTTGGGATGAGCAGTTCTTC.